The rows below give T cell receptor beta chains drawn from one sample of a study of shared clonotypes between healthy human individuals. Repertoires were generated with immunoSEQ multiplex PCR, while TCRdb's copy carries only in-frame clones and drops some. The sample contains around 88,000 clones, 67% of which appear only once. Input material: memory CD8+ T cells sorted from blood. These receptors were taken from a man aged 30 to 39 in good health. CDR3s include the opening cysteine and the closing phenylalanine or tryptophan. The D gene is left open where the match is weak. Not every row has a clone size; where given, it reads once, few, many or a size class.

TGTGCCAGCAGCGTAGTTTGGCACACCGGGGAGCTGTTTTTT	CASSVVWHTGELFF	NA	TRBJ2-2	TRBV9	14	NA
TGTGCCAGCAGCTCTAGCTGGGAGCAGTTCTTC	CASSSSWEQFF	NA	TRBJ2-1	TRBV7-8	11	NA
TGTGCCAGCAGTTTGGGAGGGGTCGGGGAGACCCAGTACTTC	CASSLGGVGETQYF	NA	TRBJ2-5	TRBV28	14	TRBD2
TGTGCCACCAGCAGAGAATCCTCTGGGGCCAACGTCCTGACTTTC	CATSRESSGANVLTF	once	TRBJ2-6	TRBV15	15	NA
TGTGCCAGCAGTGTAACACCGGGACAGGATTATGGCTACACCTTC	CASSVTPGQDYGYTF	once	TRBJ1-2	TRBV6-5	15	TRBD1
TGTGCCAGCAGCATCCGGGACAGGGGGAGCTACGAGCAGTACTTC	CASSIRDRGSYEQYF	NA	TRBJ2-7	TRBV9	15	TRBD1
TGTGCCACCGGCGGGGCATTTGATCAGAATGAGCAGTTCTTC	CATGGAFDQNEQFF	NA	TRBJ2-1	TRBV19	14	NA
TGTGCCAGCAGTTTTACGTCGGGGCGCCTCGGGAATGAAAAACTGTTTTTT	CASSFTSGRLGNEKLFF	NA	TRBJ1-4	TRBV27	17	NA
TGTGCCAGCAGGGGGTTGCGTGCGAGCTCCTACGAGCAGTACTTC	CASRGLRASSYEQYF	once	TRBJ2-7	TRBV2	15	NA
TGTGCCAGCAGTTTTGAGGAGGGACTAGCGGGAATCGTAGCCAAAAACATTCAGTACTTC	CASSFEEGLAGIVAKNIQYF	NA	TRBJ2-4	TRBV28	20	TRBD2
TGTGCCAGCAGTACCGCGGGGGCTGGGGCCAACGTCCTGACTTTC	CASSTAGAGANVLTF	NA	TRBJ2-6	TRBV28	15	TRBD2
TGCGCCAGCAGCCCCAGGGGCGCGATTTCCAACAATGAGCAGTTCTTC	CASSPRGAISNNEQFF	NA	TRBJ2-1	TRBV4-1	16	NA
TGTGCCAGCAGTTTCGTAGGGACAGAGAACACCGGGGAGCTGTTTTTT	CASSFVGTENTGELFF	NA	TRBJ2-2	TRBV28	16	TRBD1
TGCAGCGTGCAGACAGGGGAGGCCTCTGAGCAGTTCTTC	CSVQTGEASEQFF	few	TRBJ2-1	TRBV29-1	13	TRBD1
TGTGCCAGCAGCTTAGATGAGATGGGCTACACCTTC	CASSLDEMGYTF	few	TRBJ1-2	TRBV11-2	12	NA
TGTGCCATCAGCGGGACAGCCAATAATGAAAAACTGTTTTTT	CAISGTANNEKLFF	NA	TRBJ1-4	TRBV10-3	14	TRBD1
TGTGCCAGCAGTGATGCTGCGGCAGGGGATCAGCCCCAGCATTTT	CASSDAAAGDQPQHF	many	TRBJ1-5	TRBV6-1	15	NA
TGTGCCAGCAGCTTAAGTCCGACTAGCAATCAGCCCCAGCATTTT	CASSLSPTSNQPQHF	few	TRBJ1-5	TRBV11-2	15	NA
TGTGCCATCAGTGATCGGAACTACGAGCAGTACTTC	CAISDRNYEQYF	few	TRBJ2-7	TRBV10-3	12	NA
TGTGCCAGTAAAGGGCGTTCCTACGAGCAGTACTTC	CASKGRSYEQYF	once	TRBJ2-7	TRBV19	12	NA
TGTGCCAGTAGTAGTAAGGGAGGGGGAAATGAGCAGTTCTTC	CASSSKGGGNEQFF	NA	TRBJ2-1	TRBV19	14	NA
TGCGCCAGCAGCCTTACCGGGACAGGGGTCACTGAAGCTTTCTTT	CASSLTGTGVTEAFF	NA	TRBJ1-1	TRBV4-1	15	TRBD1
TGTGCCAGCAGCTTGCAAGCAGCAACCTACGAGCAGTACTTC	CASSLQAATYEQYF	few	TRBJ2-7	TRBV7-8	14	NA
TGTGCCAGTCAGGGGTTAGCGGGATTAAATGAGCAGTTCTTC	CASQGLAGLNEQFF	NA	TRBJ2-1	TRBV25-1	14	TRBD2
TGTGCCAGCTCCTCGATCCCTCTTTGGGAGCGGGACTCCTACAATGAGCAGTTCTTC	CASSSIPLWERDSYNEQFF	NA	TRBJ2-1	TRBV18	19	TRBD2
TGTGCCAGCAGGGATTGGACAGGGAACGACGAGCAGTACTTC	CASRDWTGNDEQYF	NA	TRBJ2-7	TRBV6-1	14	TRBD1
TGTGCCAGCAGCCTTACAGGGGGCTCCGAACCCTACGAGCAGTACTTC	CASSLTGGSEPYEQYF	NA	TRBJ2-7	TRBV28	16	TRBD1
TGTGCCAGCAGCCTTGGAACGGGGTCAGGCGTCCTGACTTTC	CASSLGTGSGVLTF	NA	TRBJ2-6	TRBV14	14	NA
TGTGCCAGCAGCTTCGGACAGGGGGCCACTGAAGCTTTCTTT	CASSFGQGATEAFF	few	TRBJ1-1	TRBV7-9	14	TRBD1
TGTGCCAGCAGCTTAGTGTACAGTCCTCAAGAGACCCAGTACTTC	CASSLVYSPQETQYF	NA	TRBJ2-5	TRBV11-2	15	NA
TGTGCCAGCAGTTTAAGAATCGACGCAGGTGGGAGCTATGGCTACACCTTC	CASSLRIDAGGSYGYTF	NA	TRBJ1-2	TRBV27	17	NA
TGTGCCAGCAGCTTAGGCGTCACTGAAGCTTTCTTT	CASSLGVTEAFF	NA	TRBJ1-1	TRBV5-5	12	NA
TGTGCCAGCCAAGTGGACAGATACATGAACACTGAAGCTTTCTTT	CASQVDRYMNTEAFF	NA	TRBJ1-1	TRBV14	15	NA
TGTGCCAGCAGCTTATCAGGCTACGAGCAGTACTTC	CASSLSGYEQYF	NA	TRBJ2-7	TRBV7-2	12	NA
TGTGCCAGCAGGCCCCTCGGACTAGCGGGCTACGAGCAGTACTTC	CASRPLGLAGYEQYF	few	TRBJ2-7	TRBV28	15	TRBD2
TGCGCCAGCAGCCCCGCGGGACAGGGGCTGTTCAATGAGCAGTTCTTC	CASSPAGQGLFNEQFF	few	TRBJ2-1	TRBV5-1	16	TRBD1
TGTGCCAGCAGTGAAGGGCACCCATACGAGCAGTACTTC	CASSEGHPYEQYF	NA	TRBJ2-7	TRBV6-1	13	NA
TGCGCCAGCAGCTTGGCCGGGGGATTTACCACTGAAGCTTTCTTT	CASSLAGGFTTEAFF	NA	TRBJ1-1	TRBV5-1	15	NA
TGTGCCAGCAGTTTATCGGGGACAGGGGGCGCCGGGGAGCTGTTTTTT	CASSLSGTGGAGELFF	NA	TRBJ2-2	TRBV27	16	TRBD1
TGCGCCAGCAGCCAAGAGACCGCCGGGACAGGGGTAAGAAAACTGTTTTTT	CASSQETAGTGVRKLFF	NA	TRBJ1-4	TRBV4-1	17	TRBD1
TGCAGCGTTGAAGTTTGGCCAGATACTAGCACAGATACGCAGTATTTT	CSVEVWPDTSTDTQYF	once	TRBJ2-3	TRBV29-1	16	NA
TGTGCCAGCAACTTGGGGGGACTAAATGAGCAGTTCTTC	CASNLGGLNEQFF	few	TRBJ2-1	TRBV11-2	13	TRBD2
TGTGCCAGCAGTTTACTGGGACAGATGAATGAAAAACTGTTTTTT	CASSLLGQMNEKLFF	NA	TRBJ1-4	TRBV28	15	TRBD1
TGTGCCAGCAGCGGACTAGACAGGGGGCTCTACAATGAGCAGTTCTTC	CASSGLDRGLYNEQFF	many	TRBJ2-1	TRBV5-5	16	TRBD1